These 14 T cell receptor beta chains were sequenced from one sample in a study of beta chain features in type 1 diabetes. Findings of the study overall: Shortening that was moderate but significant affected the TCRB CDR3s of Type 1 diabetes patients in all four CD4+ subsets.

The entirety of the isolated RNA underwent reverse transcription, so expressed TCRB transcripts were sequenced. The table came from immunoSEQ multiplex PCR; TCRdb's copy has only in-frame clones and leaves some out. The table records about 28,000 clones, about 65% of them present only once. These TCRs are of unknown antigen specificity. Input material: Tregs from blood. All receptors derive from a young woman with type 1 diabetes.

The genes are TRBV7-9 and TRBJ2-5; 10 nucleotides align to TRBD2. Per germline, CDR1 SEHNR and CDR2 FQNEAQ (reference sequence). The trim removed 1 base at V and 2 bases at J, leaving 7 bases unmatched. This CDR3 spans 17 amino acids. Written as DNA, the CDR3 is TGTGCCAGCAGCTTAGGGGGTCTAGCGGGAGTTCAAGAGACCCAGTACTTC. Its protein is CASSLGGLAGVQETQYF.

J is TRBJ2-7 and V is TRBV5-1; the match to TRBD2 covers 11 bases. CDR1 and CDR2 (germline): SGHRS, YFSETQ. Germline trimming cut 1 base from V and 6 bases from J; bases unmatched to any gene: 9. This CDR3 comprises 16 residues. CDR3 sequence reads: CASSLHVAGGPGEQYF. The CDR3 DNA reads TGCGCCAGCAGCTTGCACGTAGCGGGAGGGCCTGGCGAGCAGTACTTC. The variable domain in full, completed from reference TRBV5-1 and TRBJ2-7, reads KAGVTQTPRYLIKTRGQQVTLSCSPISGHRSVSWYQQTPGQGLQFLFEYFSETQRNKGNFPGRFSGRQFSNSRSEMNVSTLELGDSALYLCASSLHVAGGPGEQYFGPGTRLTVT.

This clone was seen a few times. The V gene is TRBV28, the J gene TRBJ2-5; a weak D match, TRBD1 (6 bases). V lost 3 bases and J 2 bases, leaving 13 bases between the germline ends. CDR1 and CDR2 from the germline V gene are MDHEN and SYDVKM. The CDR3 runs to 15 residues. CDR3 protein: CASSFSGTTQETQYF. CDR3 bases: TGTGCCAGCAGTTTTTCCGGGACAACTCAAGAGACCCAGTACTTC. The variable domain in full, completed from reference TRBV28 and TRBJ2-5, reads DVKVTQSSRYLVKRTGEKVFLECVQDMDHENMFWYRQDPGLGLRLIYFSYDVKMKEKGDIPEGYSVSREKKERFSLILESASTNQTSMYLCASSFSGTTQETQYFGPGTRLLVL.

The rearrangement links TRBV29-1 to TRBJ2-7; possibly TRBD1 for D (5 bases). The CDR3 has 15 amino acids. V was trimmed by 2 bases and J by 0 bases, leaving 14 bases between them. Germline V gives CDR1 SQVTM, CDR2 ANQGSEA. CDR3 protein: CSVESTGGSSYEQYF. The CDR3 DNA is TGCAGCGTTGAATCAACAGGTGGAAGCTCCTACGAGCAGTACTTC.

This clone occurred once. This chain connects TRBV28 to TRBJ1-2; 8 nucleotides agree with TRBD1. This CDR3 contains 14 residues. The junction had 4 bases not matched to a gene; V was cut back by 6 bases and J by 1 base. Germline lookup yields CDR1 MDHEN and CDR2 SYDVKM. The CDR3 DNA reads TGTGCCAGCAGCTCGGGACAGGTTAACTATGGCTACACCTTC. Protein sequence: CASSSGQVNYGYTF.

This clone was seen a few times. The chain couples TRBV19 to TRBJ2-7; 9 nucleotides match TRBD1. This CDR3 spans 15 amino acids. The V and J ends lost 1 base and 2 bases, in that order; junction bases with no gene match: 3. Germline CDR1 is LNHDA and CDR2 is SQIVND (reference sequence). CDR3 in DNA: TGTGCCAGTAGTATAGGTGGACAGGGGACCTACGAGCAGTACTTC. Residues: CASSIGGQGTYEQYF.

This clone has only a few counts. The chain couples TRBV7-9 to TRBJ1-1; possibly TRBD1 for D (5 bases). The CDR3 runs to 13 residues. V was shortened by 5 bases and J by 5 bases, with 12 bases between the two germline ends. CDR1 and CDR2 (germline): SEHNR, FQNEAQ (reference sequence). The CDR3, as DNA: TGTGCCAGCAGCGCTCAGGGCGGAACTGAAGCTTTCTTT. Translating it yields CASSAQGGTEAFF.

The chain joins TRBV29-1 to TRBJ2-5; D gene ambiguous. Germline-derived CDR1 and CDR2 are SQVTM and ANQGSEA. The CDR3 loop spans 13 amino acids. The V and J ends lost 3 bases and 5 bases respectively, with 13 bases between them. The CDR3 is CSVDMTGGETQYF. The CDR3 DNA reads TGCAGCGTTGATATGACGGGTGGGGAGACCCAGTACTTC.

This chain uses TRBV6-1 with TRBJ1-2; D ambiguous. V lost 6 bases and J lost 8, with 16 bases in between. The CDR3 contains 13 residues. Germline loops: CDR1 MNHNS, CDR2 SASEGT. CDR3 sequence (DNA): TGTGCCAGCAGCGCGGAGTTGGGAGGCGGCTACACCTTC. Translation: CASSAELGGGYTF.

The J gene is TRBJ2-3, the V gene TRBV6-6; D is perhaps TRBD2 (5 bases). CDR1 MNHNY and CDR2 SVGAGI come from the germline V gene (reference sequence). The CDR3 has 13 residues. V gave up 6 bases and J gave up 1 base, with 8 bases separating them. The CDR3 is CASRGSGTDTQYF. The CDR3 nucleotides read TGTGCCAGCAGGGGGAGTGGCACAGATACGCAGTATTTT.

V usage is TRBV20-1 and J usage is TRBJ2-3; D gene ambiguous. The CDR3 runs to 11 residues. Between the trimmed V and J ends, which lost 2 bases and 6 bases, there was a span of 6 bases. Germline V gives CDR1 DFQATT, CDR2 SNEGSKA (reference sequence). CDR3 protein: CSARLRDTQYF. CDR3 DNA sequence: TGCAGTGCTAGACTGCGGGATACGCAGTATTTT.

The chain has TRBV19 and TRBJ1-2; weak D call: TRBD1 (6 bases). The CDR3 covers 13 residues. CDR1 is LNHDA, CDR2 SQIVND, per germline (reference sequence). V lost 1 base, J lost 7 bases, and 10 bases lay in between. CDR3: CASSIVRGRGYTF. The CDR3 DNA is TGTGCCAGTAGTATAGTCAGGGGTCGTGGCTACACCTTC. Together with reference TRBV19 and TRBJ1-2, the CDR3 gives the full variable domain: DGGITQSPKYLFRKEGQNVTLSCEQNLNHDAMYWYRQDPGQGLRLIYYSQIVNDFQKGDIAEGYSVSREKKESFPLTVTSAQKNPTAFYLCASSIVRGRGYTFGSGTRLTVV.

This clone showed up just a few times. The chain joins TRBV7-3 to TRBJ2-1; 8 nucleotides agree with TRBD2. This CDR3 comprises 16 residues. Germline-derived CDR1 and CDR2 are SGHTA and FQGTGA. The junction had 8 bases not matched to a gene; V was cut back by 0 bases and J by 7 bases. The CDR3 nucleotides are TGTGCCAGCAGCTTAACGTCAAGCGGGAGAGGTAATGAGCAGTTCTTC. It specifies CASSLTSSGRGNEQFF. Complete variable domain (other parts from reference TRBV7-3 and TRBJ2-1): GAGVSQTPSNKVTEKGKYVELRCDPISGHTALYWYRQSLGQGPEFLIYFQGTGAADDSGLPNDRFFAVRPEGSVSTLKIQRTERGDSAVYLCASSLTSSGRGNEQFFGPGTRLTVL.

V and J are TRBV27 and TRBJ1-1, with a tentative D call TRBD1 (6 bases). CDR3 length: 16 residues. In germline, CDR1 is MNHEY, CDR2 SMNVEV (reference sequence). With 3 bases removed from V and 3 bases from J, the gap between germline ends came to 17 bases. In DNA, the CDR3 is TGTGCCAGCAGTTTTGTGGGGGCAAGACCCTACACTGAAGCTTTCTTT. This encodes CASSFVGARPYTEAFF.